This T cell receptor beta chain was retrieved from a study of shared T cell receptors in the human thymus. The germline V gene has CDR1 SNHLY and CDR2 FYNNEI. Unmatched junction bases numbered 3, after V lost 6 bases and J lost 1 base. The CDR3 is made up of 14 amino acids. Repertoires were generated with immunoSEQ multiplex PCR, while TCRdb's copy carries only in-frame clones and drops some. The table records about 660,000 clones, 70% to 90% of them present only once. The same sample was also studied in work on human thymus T cells. That paper states: Infants, healthy and Finnish, who were having corrective surgery for congenital heart defects served as donors. Thymus tissue for the work was resected from patients undergoing corrective heart surgery. Thymic and blood repertoires seemed to show skewed V and J gene use. Unrelated people showed highly overlapping thymic repertoires, related research reported.

Sequenced sample: thymocytes. The sequence derives from a boy under two years old with a congenital heart defect. The chain has TRBV2 and TRBJ2-7; 10 positions agree with TRBD2. Here the CDR3 DNA reads TGTGCCAGCAGCGAGACTAGCGGGTCCTACGAGCAGTACTTC. This gives the protein CASSETSGSYEQYF.